The 20 T cell receptor beta chains listed next were all sequenced from one sample in a study of blood T cell repertoires in COVID-19. Repertoires were generated with immunoSEQ multiplex PCR, while TCRdb's copy carries only in-frame clones and drops some. The sample has more than 95,000 clones; 85% to 90% are singletons. The specimen sequenced was peripheral blood. These receptors came from a human donor in a cohort sampled during active COVID-19.

This clone was counted between two and nine times. The chain recombines TRBV5-1 with TRBJ1-1; 9 bases are shared with TRBD1. The CDR3 is made up of 16 amino acids. The ends lost 0 bases at V and 0 bases at J; junction bases unmatched: 3. Germline V gene lookup returns CDR1 SGHRS and CDR2 YFSETQ. In DNA form, the CDR3 reads TGCGCCAGCAGCTTGGGGGGACAGGGTTTGAACACTGAAGCTTTCTTT. It is translated as CASSLGGQGLNTEAFF.

The chain uses TRBV6-1 and TRBJ2-6; 9 bases line up with TRBD1. The germline gives CDR1 MNHNS, CDR2 SASEGT. This CDR3 has 18 residues. V trimming: 4 bases; J trimming: 2 bases; junction bases outside the gene matches: 9. The CDR3 reads CASSAAGQGTTGANVLTF. DNA of the CDR3: TGTGCCAGCAGTGCTGCCGGACAGGGGACCACTGGGGCCAACGTCCTGACTTTC.

This clone occurred a few times. The gene calls are TRBV5-4 and TRBJ2-7, with TRBD1 matching 8 bases. CDR3 length: 14 residues. CDR1 and CDR2 (germline): SGHNT, YYREEE (reference sequence). V lost 4 bases and J lost 5; bases outside the gene matches: 8. CDR3 protein: CASSAKDRVDEQYF. The CDR3 DNA reads as TGTGCCAGCAGCGCAAAGGACAGGGTCGACGAGCAGTACTTC.

The chain is built from TRBV2 and TRBJ2-1, with D tentatively TRBD1 (5 bases). This CDR3 is 14 amino acids long. Looked up from germline, CDR1 is SNHLY and CDR2 is FYNNEI. Deletions cut 4 bases from V and 4 bases from J, with 11 bases between. The DNA of the CDR3 is TGTGCCAGCAGTGGACAGAATTATTACAATGAGCAGTTCTTC. This codes for CASSGQNYYNEQFF.

The chain links TRBV27 to TRBJ2-7, with D perhaps TRBD2 (5 bases). The CDR3 runs 15 residues. Per the germline V gene, CDR1 is MNHEY and CDR2 is SMNVEV (reference sequence). Trimming pared 6 bases from V and 0 bases from J, leaving 15 bases between. The CDR3 sequence is CASRPTGRGSYEQYF. The CDR3 DNA reads TGTGCCAGCAGACCGACGGGCCGGGGCTCCTACGAGCAGTACTTC.

The CDR3 protein is CASSLERGASYNEQFF. The CDR3 DNA follows: TGCGCCAGCAGCTTGGAGCGGGGGGCCTCCTACAATGAGCAGTTCTTC. J is TRBJ2-1 and V is TRBV5-1; TRBD2 aligns across 9 bases. V gave up 0 bases and J gave up 0 bases; unmatched junction bases: 1. Germline V gene data show CDR1 as SGHRS and CDR2 as YFSETQ. This CDR3 has 16 residues.

This chain joins TRBV12-5 and TRBJ1-1, with D possibly being TRBD1 (5 bases). The V end lost 0 bases, the J end lost 3 bases, and 11 bases lay between the germline ends. Germline V lookup: CDR1 LGHNT, CDR2 FRNRAP. The CDR3 has 15 residues. The CDR3 DNA reads TGTGCTAGTGGTTTGGTACTTTCGGGGGACACTGAAGCTTTCTTT. It is translated as CASGLVLSGDTEAFF.

Regarding this clone: Other DNA sequences within the sample encode an identical CDR3. The chain couples TRBV27 to TRBJ2-2; 13 nucleotides agree with TRBD2. Trimming removed 6 bases from V and 5 bases from J; junction bases left unmatched: 3. The CDR3 is 15 residues long. Germline CDR1 and CDR2: MNHEY and SMNVEV (reference sequence). The CDR3 protein is CASSPGLAGTGELFF. CDR3 coding DNA: TGTGCCAGCAGCCCGGGACTAGCGGGGACCGGGGAGCTGTTTTTT.

The V call is TRBV4-3, the J call TRBJ1-2; the D is unclear. The CDR3 extends over 15 amino acids. From germline, CDR1 is LGHNA and CDR2 YSLEER. The V end was cut by 0 bases, the J end by 3 bases, with 11 bases between. The CDR3 nucleotides read TGCGCCAGCAGCCAAGATAGTCGGGTTCACTATGGCTACACCTTC. Translating gives CASSQDSRVHYGYTF.

The J gene is TRBJ2-1, the V gene TRBV4-2; 7 nucleotides agree with TRBD2. CDR1 LGHNA and CDR2 YNFKEQ come from the germline V gene. The CDR3 contains 16 residues. Trimming removed 2 bases from V and 1 base from J; junction bases left unmatched: 5. The CDR3 coding sequence is TGTGCCAGCAGCCAACTGCGGGAGCTGTCCTACAATGAGCAGTTCTTC. Translated, it gives CASSQLRELSYNEQFF.

In this sample, this clone turned up a few times. The V call is TRBV18, the J call TRBJ1-6; TRBD1 matches 8 bases. V dropped 6 bases and J dropped 10; count of bases not matched to a gene: 8. The CDR3 has 14 amino acids. CDR1 and CDR2 (germline): KGHSH, LQKENI. CDR3: CASSRTGSESPLHF. The DNA of the CDR3 is TGTGCCAGCTCTAGGACAGGGAGTGAGTCACCCCTCCACTTT.

The genes are TRBV28 and TRBJ2-5; TRBD1 aligns across 7 bases. The junction had 5 bases not matched to a gene; V was cut back by 9 bases and J by 1 base. CDR1 is MDHEN and CDR2 is SYDVKM in the germline V gene. The CDR3 is 13 residues long. The CDR3 DNA is TGTGCCAGTACAGGGGCCGGCCAAGAGACCCAGTACTTC. Encoded protein: CASTGAGQETQYF. The variable domain in full, with the rest retrieved from reference TRBV28 and TRBJ2-5, is DVKVTQSSRYLVKRTGEKVFLECVQDMDHENMFWYRQDPGLGLRLIYFSYDVKMKEKGDIPEGYSVSREKKERFSLILESASTNQTSMYLCASTGAGQETQYFGPGTRLLVL.

The J gene is TRBJ1-2, the V gene TRBV28; tentatively, D is TRBD1 (5 bases). CDR3 length: 14 residues. Trimming took off 3 bases at V and 8 bases at J, with 16 bases between the two ends. The germline CDR1 and CDR2 sequences are MDHEN and SYDVKM. The CDR3: CASSFPRGTEGYTF. The CDR3 DNA follows: TGTGCCAGCAGTTTCCCCCGAGGGACTGAGGGCTACACCTTC.

The CDR3: CASSTGLRQETQYF. The CDR3 nucleotides are TGTGCCAGCAGTACCGGACTGCGCCAAGAGACCCAGTACTTC. The rearrangement joins TRBV27 to TRBJ2-5; perhaps TRBD2 as D (5 bases). Trimming stripped 5 bases from V and 1 base from J, with 11 bases between. CDR1 and CDR2 from the germline V gene are MNHEY and SMNVEV (reference sequence). The CDR3 length is 14 residues.

This chain joins TRBV24-1 and TRBJ2-2; the match to TRBD2 covers 12 bases. The CDR3 covers 16 residues. V was pared by 4 bases and J by 6 bases, with 5 bases of the junction left unmatched. Looked up from germline, CDR1 is KGHDR and CDR2 is SFDVKD. The CDR3: CATSDGLAGPSGELFF. CDR3 DNA: TGTGCCACCAGTGACGGACTAGCGGGACCTTCCGGGGAGCTGTTTTTT.

This chain uses TRBV6-5 with TRBJ1-2; TRBD1 might be the D (5 bases). The CDR3 is made up of 15 amino acids. CDR1 and CDR2 from the germline V gene are MNHEY and SVGAGI. The V end lost 6 bases, the J end lost 8 bases, and 22 bases lay between the germline ends. The CDR3 DNA reads TGTGCCAGCAGCTCACAAAGGGGAAATGGAGAAGGCTACACCTTC. Translated: CASSSQRGNGEGYTF.

This chain joins TRBV7-9 and TRBJ2-1, with TRBD1 as a possible D gene (6 bases). CDR3 size: 14 residues. Per the germline V gene, CDR1 is SEHNR and CDR2 is FQNEAQ (reference sequence). Trimming cost V 5 bases and J 8 bases, with 16 bases left between them. The CDR3 DNA reads TGTGCCAGCAGCCAGGGACACATACAAGATGAGCAGTTCTTC. As protein: CASSQGHIQDEQFF. Using reference TRBV7-9 and TRBJ2-1 for the parts outside the CDR3, the full variable domain is DTGVSQNPRHKITKRGQNVTFRCDPISEHNRLYWYRQTLGQGPEFLTYFQNEAQLEKSRLLSDRFSAERPKGSFSTLEIQRTEQGDSAMYLCASSQGHIQDEQFFGPGTRLTVL.

The chain combines TRBV5-6 with TRBJ2-5; D is perhaps TRBD1 (6 bases). From germline, CDR1 is SGHDT and CDR2 YYEEEE. Trimming left V 4 bases short and J 5 bases short, with 21 bases between. The CDR3 length is 16 residues. CDR3 in amino acids: CASSPDRQATAETQYF. The DNA of the CDR3 is TGTGCCAGCAGCCCAGACCGACAGGCTACCGCTGAGACCCAGTACTTC.

CDR3 nucleotides: TGTGCCAGTAGTATAGTCCGGACAGGGCAAGAGACCCAGTACTTC. It specifies CASSIVRTGQETQYF. The chain joins TRBV19 to TRBJ2-5; 8 positions match TRBD1. This CDR3 region has 15 residues. Unmatched junction bases numbered 3, after V lost 1 base and J lost 2 bases. CDR1 is LNHDA, CDR2 SQIVND, per germline (reference sequence).

The chain couples TRBV7-8 to TRBJ1-4; weak D call: TRBD1 (5 bases). Trimming removed 0 bases at V and 7 bases at J, with 15 bases between. The CDR3 contains 16 residues. From germline, CDR1 is SGHVS and CDR2 FQNEAQ. The CDR3 here is CASSLARQLKGEKLFF. The CDR3 DNA is TGTGCCAGCAGCTTAGCGAGACAGCTGAAGGGTGAAAAACTGTTTTTT.